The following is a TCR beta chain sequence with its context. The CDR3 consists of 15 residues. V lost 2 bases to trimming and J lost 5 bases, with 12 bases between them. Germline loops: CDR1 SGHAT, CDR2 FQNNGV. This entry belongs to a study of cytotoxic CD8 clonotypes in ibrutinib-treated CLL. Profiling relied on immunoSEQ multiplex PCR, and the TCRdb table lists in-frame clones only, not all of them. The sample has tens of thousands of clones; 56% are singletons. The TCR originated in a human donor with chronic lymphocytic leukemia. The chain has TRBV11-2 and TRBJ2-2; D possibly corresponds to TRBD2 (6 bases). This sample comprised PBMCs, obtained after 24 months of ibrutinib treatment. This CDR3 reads CASSLREVLTGELFF. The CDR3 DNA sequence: TGTGCCAGCAGCTTAAGGGAGGTGTTGACCGGGGAGCTGTTTTTT.